The clone carrying this T cell receptor (beta chain) came up a few times. The CDR3 is 14 amino acids. J lost 8 bases, V lost 6 bases, and 8 bases had no gene match. This specimen comes from a study of type 1 regulatory T cells. Study overall: T-allo10 is a Tr1-enriched, alloantigen-specific CD4 T cell product made in vitro.

TCRdb called the reads again in MiXCR, with one record for every CDR3 protein. The sample lists fewer than 20,000 distinct CDR3 sequences; about a tenth were seen once. Material: CD4+ T cells, either the whole sample or a sorted fraction (not recorded which). The TCR was taken from a human donor in good health. The chain links TRBV12-3 or TRBV12-4 to TRBJ2-2; 8 positions agree with TRBD2. In DNA form, the CDR3 reads TGTGCCAGCAGCTCACCGGGACTAGGAGGGGAGCTGTTTTTT. Translated: CASSSPGLGGELFF.